Each of the 4 T cell receptor beta chains below was sequenced from the same sample in a study of post-analysis software for immune sequencing data (dated by TCRdb to about 2015). Libraries were built with PCR. The sequencer was an Illumina HiSeq 2500. To reduce PCR and sequencing biases, unique molecular identifiers were built into the TCR beta cDNA libraries. TCRdb took the public reads, trimmed them with fastp at Q25, ran MiXCR for clone calling and kept in-frame beta chains. CDR3 protein sequences are deduplicated, and each keeps its most common genes and DNA. The sample profile shows hundreds of thousands of distinct CDR3 sequences; around 27% of them were found once. The ten largest clonotypes hold 0.56% of the sample. General findings and caveats noted by the study authors: Roughly 5 TRBV segments, including TRBV5-6, TRBV5-1 and TRBV20-1, were significantly more frequent in patients than controls.

No antigen has been assigned to these receptors. Source material: blood. The receptors come from a girl aged 10-17 years with multiple sclerosis.

The CDR3 region is CSARGASGLPYEQYF. The DNA for the CDR3 is TGCAGTGCTAGAGGGGCTAGCGGGCTCCCCTACGAGCAGTACTTC. This chain joins TRBV20-1 and TRBJ2-7; 8 bases map to TRBD2. V shed 1 base and J 2 bases; nucleotides not matched to a gene: 7. CDR1 and CDR2 from the germline V gene are DFQATT and SNEGSKA (reference sequence). CDR3 length: 15 amino acids.

The chain combines TRBV29-1 with TRBJ2-5, with D hard to call. The germline V gene encodes CDR1 SQVTM and CDR2 ANQGSEA. The V end lost 4 bases, the J end lost 1 base, and 10 bases lay between the germline ends. The CDR3 spans 13 residues. The DNA for the CDR3 is TGCAGCGTTGGTGCGTTCGTCCAAGAGACCCAGTACTTC. Its protein is CSVGAFVQETQYF.

This clonotype was seen only a few times. The chain uses TRBV28 and TRBJ2-3; the D is unclear. Between the trimmed V and J ends, which lost 5 bases and 2 bases, there was a span of 14 bases. The germline CDR1 and CDR2 sequences are MDHEN and SYDVKM. The CDR3 runs to 15 residues. The CDR3 loop reads CASSRDSLPTDTQYF. The CDR3 coding sequence is TGTGCCAGCAGTCGCGATTCCCTTCCCACAGATACGCAGTATTTT.

This clonotype appeared a few times. The rearrangement links TRBV5-5 to TRBJ1-1; possible D gene TRBD1, 5 bases. The germline V gene encodes CDR1 SGHKS and CDR2 YYEKEE (reference sequence). Trimming left V 3 bases short and J 1 base short, with 13 bases between. The CDR3 is 15 amino acids. CDR3 protein: CASSSRDGKNTEAFF. CDR3 bases: TGTGCCAGCAGCTCCAGGGACGGCAAGAACACTGAAGCTTTCTTT.